These T cell receptor beta chains were read from a single sample in a study of T cell responses to AZD1222 COVID-19 vaccine. Here immunoSEQ multiplex PCR was the method, and the copy in TCRdb shows in-frame clones only, minus some. This sample has approximately 120,000 clones, with around 87% found just once. This material consisted of peripheral blood, taken 28 days after the second AZD1222 dose. These receptors were obtained from an adult who received the AZD1222 COVID-19 vaccine. The CDR3 runs from the conserved cysteine through the conserved F or W. The D gene is left open where the match is weak. Not every row has a clone size; where given, it reads once, few, many or a size class.

J: TRBJ2-1
D: TRBD2
V: TRBV25-1
size: .
DNA: TGTGCCAGCAGTGAATCGGTTAGCGGGAGCTACAATGAGCAGTTCTTC
CDR3: CASSESVSGSYNEQFF

J: TRBJ2-3
D: .
V: TRBV29-1
size: .
DNA: TGCAGCGGTCGGGTGAACACAGATACGCAGTATTTT
CDR3: CSGRVNTDTQYF

J: TRBJ1-1
D: .
V: TRBV23-1
size: .
DNA: TGCGCCAGCAGTCGGCAAGGGGGCACTGAAGCTTTCTTT
CDR3: CASSRQGGTEAFF

J: TRBJ2-7
D: .
V: TRBV30
size: .
DNA: TGTGCCTGGAGTCTATGGGGAGTTTACGAGCAGTACTTC
CDR3: CAWSLWGVYEQYF

J: TRBJ1-1
D: TRBD1
V: TRBV9
size: .
DNA: TGTGCCAGCAGCGTAGCCCCAGGGGGCGGCACTGAAGCTTTCTTT
CDR3: CASSVAPGGGTEAFF

J: TRBJ1-4
D: .
V: TRBV10-3
size: .
DNA: TGTGCCATCAGTGAGACGCGCCTTGAGAGTGGAAAACTGTTTTTT
CDR3: CAISETRLESGKLFF

J: TRBJ1-1
D: .
V: TRBV6-5
size: .
DNA: TGTGCCAGCAACCTCCCGGACACCTATAACACTGAAGCTTTCTTT
CDR3: CASNLPDTYNTEAFF

J: TRBJ1-4
D: .
V: TRBV18
size: .
DNA: TGTGCCAGCTCACCACGGAGGGCAACGGGTGAAAAACTGTTTTTT
CDR3: CASSPRRATGEKLFF

J: TRBJ2-5
D: TRBD1
V: TRBV28
size: .
DNA: TGTGCCAGCAGCGCCGACAGGGCGGGTAGAGAGACCCAGTACTTC
CDR3: CASSADRAGRETQYF

J: TRBJ2-2
D: TRBD2
V: TRBV7-9
size: .
DNA: TGTGCCAGCAGCTACTTTCTAGCGGCGGGAGGGGGCACCGGGGAGCTGTTTTTT
CDR3: CASSYFLAAGGGTGELFF

J: TRBJ2-7
D: TRBD1
V: TRBV19
size: .
DNA: TGTGCCAGTAGTCAAACAGGGGCCGAGCAGTACTTC
CDR3: CASSQTGAEQYF

J: TRBJ1-1
D: TRBD1
V: TRBV3-1/TRBV3-2
size: .
DNA: TGTGCCAGCACCCCGGGACAGGGGGCAGGAACTGAAGCTTTCTTT
CDR3: CASTPGQGAGTEAFF

J: TRBJ2-1
D: .
V: TRBV7-6
size: .
DNA: TGTGCCAGCAGCTTAGAACCAGCGGACTCCTACAATGAGCAGTTCTTC
CDR3: CASSLEPADSYNEQFF

J: TRBJ2-7
D: .
V: TRBV11-3
size: .
DNA: TGTGCCAGCAGCTTGTTCGAGGGGAAAAGTGACTACGAGCAGTACTTC
CDR3: CASSLFEGKSDYEQYF

J: TRBJ2-7
D: .
V: TRBV2
size: .
DNA: TGTGCCAGCAGTGAACGAAGAACGGAGCAGTACTTC
CDR3: CASSERRTEQYF

J: TRBJ1-5
D: .
V: TRBV19
size: .
DNA: TGTGCCAGTAGTACCTCAACCGGGACTGCGGACAATCAGCCCCAGCATTTT
CDR3: CASSTSTGTADNQPQHF

J: TRBJ1-1
D: .
V: TRBV29-1
size: once
DNA: TGCAGCGTGTCTTCCACGGGGGGGCGCACTGAAGCTTTCTTT
CDR3: CSVSSTGGRTEAFF

J: TRBJ2-5
D: .
V: TRBV4-2
size: .
DNA: TGTGCCAGCAGCCCTGGAGGCTGGGGCCAAGAGACCCAGTACTTC
CDR3: CASSPGGWGQETQYF

J: TRBJ1-4
D: TRBD1
V: TRBV4-1
size: .
DNA: TGCGCCAGCAGCCTTCAACCACAGGGGGCGACTAATGAAAAACTGTTTTTT
CDR3: CASSLQPQGATNEKLFF

J: TRBJ2-1
D: TRBD2
V: TRBV28
size: .
DNA: TGTGCCAGCAGACCCCCGACTAGCGGGGGTGATGAGCAGTTCTTC
CDR3: CASRPPTSGGDEQFF

J: TRBJ1-5
D: TRBD1
V: TRBV19
size: .
DNA: TGTGCCAGTAGGACAGGGGGCACGCCCCAGCATTTT
CDR3: CASRTGGTPQHF

J: TRBJ2-1
D: TRBD2
V: TRBV12-3/TRBV12-4
size: .
DNA: TGTGCCACCAGCGGGGGGAATGAGCAGTTCTTC
CDR3: CATSGGNEQFF

J: TRBJ1-6
D: .
V: TRBV28
size: .
DNA: TGTGCCAGCAGTTTTACGGCACCTCCGGACTTACCCCTCCACTTT
CDR3: CASSFTAPPDLPLHF

J: TRBJ2-3
D: TRBD2
V: TRBV6-4
size: few
DNA: TGTGCCAGCAGTGGTTCTAGCGGGGCGACAGATACGCAGTATTTT
CDR3: CASSGSSGATDTQYF

J: TRBJ2-2
D: TRBD2
V: TRBV4-3
size: .
DNA: TGCGCCAGCAGCTCCCTAGCGGGAGGAGACACCGGGGAGCTGTTTTTT
CDR3: CASSSLAGGDTGELFF

J: TRBJ2-3
D: .
V: TRBV24-1
size: .
DNA: TGTGCCACCAGTGGAGATAGGGACGCAGATACGCAGTATTTT
CDR3: CATSGDRDADTQYF

J: TRBJ2-1
D: .
V: TRBV7-9
size: .
DNA: TGTGCCAGCAGCAAAGAACCTGAGCAGTTCTTC
CDR3: CASSKEPEQFF

J: TRBJ2-7
D: TRBD1
V: TRBV4-1
size: .
DNA: TGCGCCAGCAGCCAAGCCAATGCCCGGACAGGGCTCTCCTACGAGCAGTACTTC
CDR3: CASSQANARTGLSYEQYF

J: TRBJ1-2
D: .
V: TRBV7-2
size: .
DNA: TGTGCCAGCAGCTTAGGCAGGGTGTATGGCTATGGCTACACCTTC
CDR3: CASSLGRVYGYGYTF